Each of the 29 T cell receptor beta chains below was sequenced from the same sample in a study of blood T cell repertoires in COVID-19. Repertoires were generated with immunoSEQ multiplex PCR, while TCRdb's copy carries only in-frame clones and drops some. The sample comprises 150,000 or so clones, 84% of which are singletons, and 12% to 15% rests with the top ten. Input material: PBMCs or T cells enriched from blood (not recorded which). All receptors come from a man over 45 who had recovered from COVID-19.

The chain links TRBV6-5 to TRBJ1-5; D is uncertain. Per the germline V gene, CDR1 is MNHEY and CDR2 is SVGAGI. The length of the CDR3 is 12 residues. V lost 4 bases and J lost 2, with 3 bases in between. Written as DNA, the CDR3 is TGTGCCAGCAGTTCTCGCAATCAGCCCCAGCATTTT. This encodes CASSSRNQPQHF.

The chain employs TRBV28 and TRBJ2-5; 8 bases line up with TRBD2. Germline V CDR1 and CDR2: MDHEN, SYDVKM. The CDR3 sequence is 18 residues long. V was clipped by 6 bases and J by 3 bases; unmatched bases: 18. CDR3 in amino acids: CASSPWLGRGAKEETQYF. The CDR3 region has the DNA TGTGCCAGCAGCCCTTGGCTGGGGCGGGGGGCGAAGGAAGAGACCCAGTACTTC.

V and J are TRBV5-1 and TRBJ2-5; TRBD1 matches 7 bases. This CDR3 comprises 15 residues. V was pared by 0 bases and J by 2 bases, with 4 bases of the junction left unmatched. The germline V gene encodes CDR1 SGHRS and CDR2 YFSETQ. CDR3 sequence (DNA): TGCGCCAGCAGCTTGGGCACGGACAGGCAAGAGACCCAGTACTTC. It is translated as CASSLGTDRQETQYF.

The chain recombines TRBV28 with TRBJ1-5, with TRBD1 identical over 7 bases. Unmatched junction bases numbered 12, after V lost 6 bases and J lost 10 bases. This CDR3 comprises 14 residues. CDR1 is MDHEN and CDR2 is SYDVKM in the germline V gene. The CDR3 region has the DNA TGTGCCAGCAGGCTCGGACAGGCGTCACGACCCCAGCATTTT. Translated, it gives CASRLGQASRPQHF.

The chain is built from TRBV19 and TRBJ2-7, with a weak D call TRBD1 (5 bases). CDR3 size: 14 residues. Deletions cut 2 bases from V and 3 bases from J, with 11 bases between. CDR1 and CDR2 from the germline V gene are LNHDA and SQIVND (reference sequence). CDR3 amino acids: CASSIQGLNYEQYF. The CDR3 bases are TGTGCCAGTAGTATACAGGGCCTAAACTACGAGCAGTACTTC.

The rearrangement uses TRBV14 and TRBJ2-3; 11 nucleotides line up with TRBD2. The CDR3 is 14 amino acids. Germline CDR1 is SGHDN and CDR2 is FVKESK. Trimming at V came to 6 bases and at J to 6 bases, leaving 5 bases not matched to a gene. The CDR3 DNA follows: TGTGCCAGCAGACTAGCGGGGGCCGCGGATACGCAGTATTTT. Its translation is CASRLAGAADTQYF. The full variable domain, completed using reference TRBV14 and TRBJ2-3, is EAGVTQFPSHSVIEKGQTVTLRCDPISGHDNLYWYRRVMGKEIKFLLHFVKESKQDESGMPNNRFLAERTGGTYSTLKVQPAELEDSGVYFCASRLAGAADTQYFGPGTRLTVL.

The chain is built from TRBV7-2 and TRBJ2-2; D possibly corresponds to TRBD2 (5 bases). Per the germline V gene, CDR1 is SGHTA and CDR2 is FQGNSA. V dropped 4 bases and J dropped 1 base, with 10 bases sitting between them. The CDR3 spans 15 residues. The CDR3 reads CASSSQLVNTGELFF. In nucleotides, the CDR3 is TGTGCCAGCAGCTCCCAACTAGTGAACACCGGGGAGCTGTTTTTT.

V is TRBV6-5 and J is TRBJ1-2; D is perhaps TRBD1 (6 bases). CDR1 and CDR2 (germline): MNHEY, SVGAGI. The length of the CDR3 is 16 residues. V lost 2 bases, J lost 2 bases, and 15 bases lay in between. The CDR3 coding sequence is TGTGCCAGCAGTTACGCTATCGGACAGCCGAACTATGGCTACACCTTC. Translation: CASSYAIGQPNYGYTF.

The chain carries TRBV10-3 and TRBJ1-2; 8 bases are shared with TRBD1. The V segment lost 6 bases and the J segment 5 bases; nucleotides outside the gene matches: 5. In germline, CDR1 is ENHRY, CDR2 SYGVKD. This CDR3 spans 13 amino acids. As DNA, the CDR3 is TGTGCCATCAGACAGGGGGGCGGATATGGCTACACCTTC. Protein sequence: CAIRQGGGYGYTF.

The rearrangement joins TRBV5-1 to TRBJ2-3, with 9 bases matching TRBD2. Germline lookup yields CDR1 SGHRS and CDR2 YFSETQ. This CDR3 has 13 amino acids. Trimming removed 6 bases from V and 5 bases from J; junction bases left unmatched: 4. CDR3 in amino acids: CASMAGGKDTQYF. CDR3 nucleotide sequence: TGCGCCAGCATGGCGGGGGGGAAAGATACGCAGTATTTT.

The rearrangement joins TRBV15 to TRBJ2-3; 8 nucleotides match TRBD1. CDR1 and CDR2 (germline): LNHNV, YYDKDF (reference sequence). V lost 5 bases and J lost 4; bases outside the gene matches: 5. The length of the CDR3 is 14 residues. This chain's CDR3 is CATSGGQGADTQYF. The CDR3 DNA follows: TGTGCCACCAGCGGAGGACAGGGAGCAGATACGCAGTATTTT.

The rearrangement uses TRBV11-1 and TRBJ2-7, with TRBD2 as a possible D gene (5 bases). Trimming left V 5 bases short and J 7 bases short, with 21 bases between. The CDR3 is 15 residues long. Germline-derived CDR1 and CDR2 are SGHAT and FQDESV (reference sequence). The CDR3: CASSLQAQQSGEQYF. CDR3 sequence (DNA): TGTGCCAGCAGCCTTCAGGCCCAACAATCGGGGGAGCAGTACTTC.

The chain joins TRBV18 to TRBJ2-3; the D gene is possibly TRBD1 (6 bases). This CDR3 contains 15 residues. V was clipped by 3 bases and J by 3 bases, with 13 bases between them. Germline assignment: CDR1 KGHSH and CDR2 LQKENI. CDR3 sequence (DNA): TGTGCCAGCTCACCGATGGGACACGGGACAGATACGCAGTATTTT. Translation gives CASSPMGHGTDTQYF.

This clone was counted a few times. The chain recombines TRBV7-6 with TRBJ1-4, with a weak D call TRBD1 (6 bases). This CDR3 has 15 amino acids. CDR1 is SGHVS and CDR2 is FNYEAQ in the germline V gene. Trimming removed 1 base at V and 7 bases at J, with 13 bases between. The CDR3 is CASSLGGGDTEKLFF. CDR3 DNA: TGTGCCAGCAGCTTAGGAGGGGGAGATACTGAAAAACTGTTTTTT.

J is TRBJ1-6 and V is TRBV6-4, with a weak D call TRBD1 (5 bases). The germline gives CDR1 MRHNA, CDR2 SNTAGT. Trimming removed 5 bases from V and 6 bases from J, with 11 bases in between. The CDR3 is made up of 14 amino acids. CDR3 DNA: TGTGCCAGCAGTAGCAGGGAGGGTAATTCACCCCTCCACTTT. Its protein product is CASSSREGNSPLHF.

The CDR3 nucleotides are TGTGCCAGCAGCGTATCGTGGACAGGGGATAGCTATGGCTACACCTTC. It codes for CASSVSWTGDSYGYTF. This chain joins TRBV7-8 and TRBJ1-2; 9 bases match TRBD1. The CDR3 length is 16 residues. Per the germline V gene, CDR1 is SGHVS and CDR2 is FQNEAQ. J lost 4 bases, V lost 5 bases, and 11 bases had no gene match. The full variable domain, in which reference TRBV7-8 and TRBJ1-2 provide the parts outside the CDR3, is GAGVSQSPRYKVAKRGQDVALRCDPISGHVSLFWYQQALGQGPEFLTYFQNEAQLDKSGLPSDRFFAERPEGSVSTLKIQRTQQEDSAVYLCASSVSWTGDSYGYTFGSGTRLTVV.

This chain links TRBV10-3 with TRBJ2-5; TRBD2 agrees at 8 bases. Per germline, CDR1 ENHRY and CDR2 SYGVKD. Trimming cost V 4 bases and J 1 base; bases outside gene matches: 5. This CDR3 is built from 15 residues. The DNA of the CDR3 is TGTGCCATCAGTGTCGGCGGGGGGCCCCAAGAGACCCAGTACTTC. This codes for CAISVGGGPQETQYF.

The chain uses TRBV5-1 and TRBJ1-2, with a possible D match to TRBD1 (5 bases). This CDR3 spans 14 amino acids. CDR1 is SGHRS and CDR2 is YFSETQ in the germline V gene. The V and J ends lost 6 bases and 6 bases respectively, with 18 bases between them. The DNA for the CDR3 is TGCGCCAGCACCCCCGGGGAGGGGTGGGATGGCTACACCTTC. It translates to CASTPGEGWDGYTF. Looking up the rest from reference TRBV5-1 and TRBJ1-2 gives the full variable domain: KAGVTQTPRYLIKTRGQQVTLSCSPISGHRSVSWYQQTPGQGLQFLFEYFSETQRNKGNFPGRFSGRQFSNSRSEMNVSTLELGDSALYLCASTPGEGWDGYTFGSGTRLTVV.

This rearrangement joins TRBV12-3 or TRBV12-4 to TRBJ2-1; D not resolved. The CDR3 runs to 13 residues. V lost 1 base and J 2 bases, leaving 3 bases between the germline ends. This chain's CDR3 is CASSLGPYNEQFF. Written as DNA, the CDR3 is TGTGCCAGCAGTTTAGGGCCCTACAATGAGCAGTTCTTC.

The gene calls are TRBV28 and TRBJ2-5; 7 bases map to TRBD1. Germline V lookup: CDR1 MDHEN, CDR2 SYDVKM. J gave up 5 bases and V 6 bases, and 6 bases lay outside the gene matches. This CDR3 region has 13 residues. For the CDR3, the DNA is TGTGCCAGCAGCGGGACAGACTCCGAGACCCAGTACTTC. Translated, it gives CASSGTDSETQYF.

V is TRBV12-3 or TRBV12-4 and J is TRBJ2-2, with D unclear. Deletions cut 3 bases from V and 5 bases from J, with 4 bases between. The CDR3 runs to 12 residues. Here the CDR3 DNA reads TGTGCCAGCAGTTTTTATACCGGGGAGCTGTTTTTT. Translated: CASSFYTGELFF.

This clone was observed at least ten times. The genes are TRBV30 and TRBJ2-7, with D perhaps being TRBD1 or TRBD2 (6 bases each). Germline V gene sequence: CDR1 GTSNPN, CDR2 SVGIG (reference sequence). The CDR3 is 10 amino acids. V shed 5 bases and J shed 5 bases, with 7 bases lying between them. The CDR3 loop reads CAWGGHEQYF. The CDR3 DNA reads TGTGCCTGGGGGGGGCACGAGCAGTACTTC.

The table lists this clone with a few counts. CDR3 in DNA: TGCGCCAGCAGAGTTCGGACAGCCCTGATGAACACTGAAGCTTTCTTT. This codes for CASRVRTALMNTEAFF. J is TRBJ1-1 and V is TRBV5-1; TRBD1 might be the D (6 bases). The CDR3 extends over 16 amino acids. V gave up 5 bases and J gave up 0 bases, with 17 bases separating them. CDR1 SGHRS and CDR2 YFSETQ come from the germline V gene.

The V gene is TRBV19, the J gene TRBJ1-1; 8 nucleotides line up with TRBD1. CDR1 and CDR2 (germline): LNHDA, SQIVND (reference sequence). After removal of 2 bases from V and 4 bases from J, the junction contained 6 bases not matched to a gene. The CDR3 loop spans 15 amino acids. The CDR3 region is CASSINPGQVTEAFF. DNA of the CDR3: TGTGCCAGTAGTATAAACCCGGGACAGGTCACTGAAGCTTTCTTT. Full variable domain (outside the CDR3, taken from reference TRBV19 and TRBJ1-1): DGGITQSPKYLFRKEGQNVTLSCEQNLNHDAMYWYRQDPGQGLRLIYYSQIVNDFQKGDIAEGYSVSREKKESFPLTVTSAQKNPTAFYLCASSINPGQVTEAFFGQGTRLTVV.

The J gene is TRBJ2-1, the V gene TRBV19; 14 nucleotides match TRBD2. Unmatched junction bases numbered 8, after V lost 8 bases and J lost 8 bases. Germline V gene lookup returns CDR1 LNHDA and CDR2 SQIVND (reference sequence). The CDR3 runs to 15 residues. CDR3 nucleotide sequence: TGTGCCAGTGGACTAGCGGGGGGCCCGGCATATGAGCAGTTCTTC. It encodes CASGLAGGPAYEQFF.

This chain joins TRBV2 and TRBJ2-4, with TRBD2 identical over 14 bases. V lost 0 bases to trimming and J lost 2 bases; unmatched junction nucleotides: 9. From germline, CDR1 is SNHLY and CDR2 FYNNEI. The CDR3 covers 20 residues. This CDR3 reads CASSEAGGTSGGGSKNIQYF. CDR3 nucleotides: TGTGCCAGCAGTGAAGCGGGTGGGACTAGCGGGGGCGGGTCCAAAAACATTCAGTACTTC.

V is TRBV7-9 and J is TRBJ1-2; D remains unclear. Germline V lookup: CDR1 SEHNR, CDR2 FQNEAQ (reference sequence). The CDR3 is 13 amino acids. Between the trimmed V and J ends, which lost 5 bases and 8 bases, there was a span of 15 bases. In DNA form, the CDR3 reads TGTGCCAGCAGCCTCAGAGGGTTTCAGGGCTACACCTTC. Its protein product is CASSLRGFQGYTF.

The CDR3 spells CASSPYTISNYGYTF. DNA for the CDR3: TGCGCCAGCAGTCCCTATACTATTTCTAACTATGGCTACACCTTC. The V call is TRBV5-1, the J call TRBJ1-2; D call uncertain. The CDR3 runs 15 residues. Per germline, CDR1 SGHRS and CDR2 YFSETQ. Trimming left V 5 bases short and J 0 bases short, with 14 bases between.

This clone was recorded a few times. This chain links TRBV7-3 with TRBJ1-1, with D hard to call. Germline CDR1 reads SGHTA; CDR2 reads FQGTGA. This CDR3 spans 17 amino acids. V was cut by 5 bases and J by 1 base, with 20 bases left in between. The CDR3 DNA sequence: TGTGCCAGCAGCCCCGGGCCCGGAGGGCCCACGAACACTGAAGCTTTCTTT. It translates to CASSPGPGGPTNTEAFF.